This T cell receptor beta chain was retrieved from a study of T-cell memory formation after mild COVID-19. This clonotype occurred once. TCRdb redid the calling of the 5' RACE reads with MiXCR, one entry per CDR3 protein. The sample has about 350,000 distinct CDR3 sequences; approximately 15% are singletons. V was cut by 4 bases and J by 5 bases, with 9 bases left in between. Germline values: CDR1 ENHRY, CDR2 SYGVKD. This CDR3 comprises 13 residues. This sequence originates from a young man who had mild COVID-19 (a few samples of this study predate the infection). Cell type and time point are not known. The sequencing input was PBMCs or a T cell subset sorted from them (not recorded which). The chain combines TRBV10-3 with TRBJ1-5; D possibly corresponds to TRBD1 (5 bases). CDR3 nucleotide sequence: TGTGCCATCAGTGCGCAGGGCGATCAGCCCCAGCATTTT. Amino acids: CAISAQGDQPQHF.